The 27 T cell receptor beta chains below all came from one sample that was sequenced in a study of PD-1 blockade in mismatch repair-deficient tumors. TCRdb's table, derived via immunoSEQ multiplex PCR, lists solely in-frame clones and lacks some. This table holds 60,000 to 65,000 clones, roughly 88% found once. The specimen was peripheral blood, collected 52 weeks after starting pembrolizumab. The receptor set was obtained from an adult with mismatch repair-deficient cancer.

The V call is TRBV2, the J call TRBJ2-7, with 7 bases matching TRBD2. This CDR3 is built from 14 residues. Germline assignment: CDR1 SNHLY and CDR2 FYNNEI. V lost 7 bases to trimming and J lost 6 bases; unmatched junction nucleotides: 12. CDR3 DNA sequence: TGTGCCAGCATAGAGGTGGCGGGAGTCGGCGAGCAGTACTTC. Translating it yields CASIEVAGVGEQYF. Full variable domain (rest looked up from reference TRBV2 and TRBJ2-7): EPEVTQTPSHQVTQMGQEVILRCVPISNHLYFYWYRQILGQKVEFLVSFYNNEISEKSEIFDDQFSVERPDGSNFTLKIRSTKLEDSAMYFCASIEVAGVGEQYFGPGTRLTVT.

A few counts support this clone. The chain joins TRBV6-6 to TRBJ2-7; D is uncertain. The CDR3 has 13 amino acids. The V end lost 4 bases, the J end lost 4 bases, and 11 bases lay between the germline ends. Germline values: CDR1 MNHNY, CDR2 SVGAGI (reference sequence). In nucleotides, the CDR3 is TGTGCCAGCAGTTCGGGCGATACGTACGAGCAGTACTTC. It is translated as CASSSGDTYEQYF.

This rearrangement joins TRBV28 to TRBJ2-3, with D unresolved. The germline V and J ends were trimmed by 5 bases and 2 bases, with 11 bases remaining between them. The CDR3 is 14 residues long. CDR1 is MDHEN and CDR2 is SYDVKM in the germline V gene. CDR3 residues: CASSLATSTDTQYF. CDR3 nucleotides: TGTGCCAGCAGTCTGGCAACCTCCACAGATACGCAGTATTTT.

The J gene is TRBJ2-1, the V gene TRBV5-8; possibly TRBD2 for D (5 bases). V lost 2 bases and J lost 5, with 11 bases in between. Looked up from germline, CDR1 is SGHTS and CDR2 is YDEGEE. This CDR3 has 14 amino acids. Here the CDR3 DNA reads TGTGCCAGCAGCTTCCTAGCCCGGAACAATGAGCAGTTCTTC. It yields the protein CASSFLARNNEQFF.

Note on this clone: Other DNA sequences in the sample encode the same CDR3. The gene calls are TRBV13 and TRBJ1-2, with TRBD1 matching 7 bases. This CDR3 spans 13 amino acids. V was clipped by 5 bases and J by 4 bases; unmatched bases: 4. Germline CDR1 is PRHDT and CDR2 is FYEKMQ (reference sequence). CDR3 loop: CASSEGGVYGYTF. The CDR3 nucleotides read TGTGCCAGCAGCGAAGGGGGCGTCTATGGCTACACCTTC.

The rearrangement links TRBV6-1 to TRBJ1-5; 11 bases are a match to TRBD1. With 6 bases clipped from V and 6 bases from J, the junction kept 4 bases outside the gene matches. This CDR3 comprises 14 residues. CDR1 is MNHNS and CDR2 is SASEGT in the germline V gene. The CDR3 loop reads CASRDGTGGQPQHF. The CDR3 DNA sequence: TGTGCCAGCAGGGACGGGACAGGGGGTCAGCCCCAGCATTTT.

The rearrangement links TRBV4-3 to TRBJ1-2; a weak D match, TRBD1 (5 bases). This CDR3 has 15 residues. V lost 4 bases to trimming and J lost 2 bases, with 14 bases between them. From germline, CDR1 is LGHNA and CDR2 YSLEER. CDR3 bases: TGCGCCAGCAGCCCACCAAACCCAGGGAACTATGGCTACACCTTC. Its protein product is CASSPPNPGNYGYTF.

The chain is built from TRBV28 and TRBJ2-5; TRBD1 matches 10 bases. The CDR3 sequence is 15 residues long. Germline loops: CDR1 MDHEN, CDR2 SYDVKM. Germline trimming cut 5 bases from V and 5 bases from J; bases unmatched to any gene: 8. CDR3 sequence: CASSPRDRGHETQYF. In DNA form, the CDR3 reads TGTGCCAGCAGTCCGCGGGACAGGGGCCACGAGACCCAGTACTTC.

The V call is TRBV4-1, the J call TRBJ2-1; D perhaps matches TRBD2 (6 bases). Germline lookup yields CDR1 MGHRA and CDR2 YSYEKL. The CDR3 sequence is 15 residues long. V lost 1 base, J lost 4 bases, and 11 bases lay in between. In DNA form, the CDR3 reads TGCGCCAGCAGCCAAGTCGGACGGGAGTACAATGAGCAGTTCTTC. It yields the protein CASSQVGREYNEQFF.

The chain couples TRBV5-4 to TRBJ2-7; 10 bases are a match to TRBD2. From germline, CDR1 is SGHNT and CDR2 YYREEE (reference sequence). The CDR3 spans 13 residues. V lost 4 bases and J lost 3; bases outside the gene matches: 1. The CDR3, as DNA: TGTGCCAGCAGCCGGACTAGCGGCTACGAGCAGTACTTC. Protein product: CASSRTSGYEQYF.

This clone was recorded a few times. This chain connects TRBV6-5 to TRBJ2-1; the match to TRBD2 covers 11 bases. Losses at the gene ends were 0 bases for V and 5 bases for J; bases not matched to a gene: 0. Germline loops: CDR1 MNHEY, CDR2 SVGAGI. This CDR3 region has 15 residues. CDR3 DNA sequence: TGTGCCAGCAGTTACTCGGGACTAGCGGACAATGAGCAGTTCTTC. Translation: CASSYSGLADNEQFF.

The rearrangement links TRBV6-5 to TRBJ1-2, with D possibly being TRBD1 (5 bases). Trimming left V 0 bases short and J 2 bases short, with 13 bases between. The CDR3 consists of 16 residues. Looked up from germline, CDR1 is MNHEY and CDR2 is SVGAGI. The CDR3 coding sequence is TGTGCCAGCAGTTACTCGATGGTCGGGGCAAACTATGGCTACACCTTC. As protein: CASSYSMVGANYGYTF.

The chain is built from TRBV27 and TRBJ1-1; D gene unclear. The germline V gene has CDR1 MNHEY and CDR2 SMNVEV (reference sequence). Trimming cost V 0 bases and J 5 bases, with 7 bases left between them. This CDR3 is 13 amino acids long. CDR3 nucleotides: TGTGCCAGCAGTTTATCGTCGATGACTGAAGCTTTCTTT. This gives the protein CASSLSSMTEAFF.

The chain has TRBV27 and TRBJ2-3; TRBD2 matches 10 bases. The CDR3 extends over 20 amino acids. J lost 2 bases, V lost 6 bases, and 20 bases had no gene match. Germline lookup yields CDR1 MNHEY and CDR2 SMNVEV (reference sequence). Here the CDR3 DNA reads TGTGCCAGCAGCCTCTCAGCGGGAGGGCCGGGCGAAGTAGCCACAGATACGCAGTATTTT. Its translation is CASSLSAGGPGEVATDTQYF.

This chain uses TRBV7-2 with TRBJ1-2; D gene ambiguous. Germline lookup yields CDR1 SGHTA and CDR2 FQGNSA. The CDR3 sequence is 15 residues long. With 0 bases removed from V and 4 bases from J, the gap between germline ends came to 12 bases. Here the CDR3 reads CASSLAYRYTYGYTF. CDR3 DNA: TGTGCCAGCAGCTTAGCCTACAGATACACCTATGGCTACACCTTC.

This rearrangement joins TRBV30 to TRBJ2-1; 7 bases fit TRBD2. Per germline, CDR1 GTSNPN and CDR2 SVGIG (reference sequence). The CDR3 sequence is 14 residues long. V lost 2 bases to trimming and J lost 2 bases; unmatched junction nucleotides: 3. The CDR3 reads CAWSLSGTYNEQFF. The CDR3 bases are TGTGCCTGGAGTTTAAGCGGGACCTACAATGAGCAGTTCTTC.

The gene calls are TRBV13 and TRBJ2-7, with TRBD2 as a possible D gene (6 bases). CDR1 is PRHDT, CDR2 FYEKMQ, per germline (reference sequence). The CDR3 is 15 amino acids. Trimming pared 4 bases from V and 2 bases from J, leaving 15 bases between. The CDR3 DNA reads TGTGCCAGCAGCTCCACCGGGACTGGCACCTACGAGCAGTACTTC. Translated, it gives CASSSTGTGTYEQYF.

This chain links TRBV5-1 with TRBJ2-2; 9 positions match TRBD2. The trim removed 3 bases at V and 8 bases at J, leaving 11 bases unmatched. The CDR3 length is 16 residues. The germline V gene encodes CDR1 SGHRS and CDR2 YFSETQ. This CDR3 is CASSSERTSVGGELFF. In DNA form, the CDR3 reads TGCGCCAGCAGCTCTGAGCGGACTAGCGTCGGGGGGGAGCTGTTTTTT.

The V call is TRBV25-1, the J call TRBJ1-2; unclear D gene. CDR3 size: 16 residues. V lost 6 bases and J 4 bases, leaving 21 bases between the germline ends. Germline CDR1 MGHDK, CDR2 SYGVNS. The CDR3 spells CASSPGGPYGSYGYTF. For the CDR3, the DNA is TGTGCCAGCAGCCCGGGAGGGCCCTACGGGAGCTATGGCTACACCTTC.

The rearrangement links TRBV27 to TRBJ1-1, with no clear D. This CDR3 contains 14 residues. Germline assignment: CDR1 MNHEY and CDR2 SMNVEV (reference sequence). With 2 bases removed from V and 0 bases from J, the gap between germline ends came to 7 bases. In DNA, the CDR3 is TGTGCCAGCAGTTTAGGGCCGTTGAACACTGAAGCTTTCTTT. Translation gives CASSLGPLNTEAFF.

The rearrangement joins TRBV18 to TRBJ1-4, with 8 nucleotides matching TRBD1. Unmatched junction bases numbered 3, after V lost 5 bases and J lost 7 bases. This CDR3 has 13 residues. The germline V gene encodes CDR1 KGHSH and CDR2 LQKENI. CDR3 sequence (DNA): TGTGCCAGCTCAACGACAGGGGTTGAAAAACTGTTTTTT. Its translation: CASSTTGVEKLFF. The whole variable domain, filled in from reference TRBV18 and TRBJ1-4, reads NAGVMQNPRHLVRRRGQEARLRCSPMKGHSHVYWYRQLPEEGLKFMVYLQKENIIDESGMPKERFSAEFPKEGPSILRIQQVVRGDSAAYFCASSTTGVEKLFFGSGTQLSVL.

V and J are TRBV7-9 and TRBJ2-3, with D uncertain. With 6 bases removed from V and 0 bases from J, the gap between germline ends came to 10 bases. Germline values: CDR1 SEHNR, CDR2 FQNEAQ (reference sequence). This CDR3 contains 14 residues. CDR3 coding DNA: TGTGCCAGCAGGGACGGCCGGAGCACAGATACGCAGTATTTT. As protein: CASRDGRSTDTQYF.

J is TRBJ2-7 and V is TRBV11-2; weak D call: TRBD1 (6 bases). Germline V gene sequence: CDR1 SGHAT, CDR2 FQNNGV. V was clipped by 0 bases and J by 4 bases, with 13 bases between them. The CDR3 consists of 15 residues. In nucleotides, the CDR3 is TGTGCCAGCAGCTTAGATCTACAGGGCGGGTACGAGCAGTACTTC. It is translated as CASSLDLQGGYEQYF.

This clone was seen a handful of times. This chain joins TRBV30 and TRBJ1-2; 7 bases align to TRBD1. Trimming removed 0 bases from V and 4 bases from J; junction bases left unmatched: 2. CDR1 GTSNPN and CDR2 SVGIG come from the germline V gene (reference sequence). The CDR3 has 13 amino acids. The chain's CDR3 is CAWSVGDSYGYTF. The CDR3 DNA follows: TGTGCCTGGAGTGTGGGGGACAGCTATGGCTACACCTTC.

This chain connects TRBV6-1 to TRBJ1-1; TRBD1 matches at 8 bases. The V segment lost 1 base and the J segment 1 base; nucleotides outside the gene matches: 5. The germline V gene has CDR1 MNHNS and CDR2 SASEGT. The CDR3 extends over 16 amino acids. CDR3 bases: TGTGCCAGCAGTGAAGGGACAGGGTGGAAGAACACTGAAGCTTTCTTT. Translating it yields CASSEGTGWKNTEAFF.

This clone was detected only once. The chain combines TRBV11-3 with TRBJ2-7, with a possible D match to TRBD2 (5 bases). V lost 1 base and J 3 bases, leaving 7 bases between the germline ends. Germline values: CDR1 SGHNT, CDR2 YENEEA. This CDR3 region has 13 residues. As DNA, the CDR3 is TGTGCCAGCAGCTTAGCTGAGGGCTACGAGCAGTACTTC. This codes for CASSLAEGYEQYF.

The genes are TRBV5-4 and TRBJ2-2; the D is unclear. Trimming stripped 2 bases from V and 4 bases from J, with 3 bases between. Germline CDR1 reads SGHNT; CDR2 reads YYREEE (reference sequence). The CDR3 runs to 12 residues. The CDR3 nucleotides read TGTGCCAGCAGCTTAAGCACCGGGGAGCTGTTTTTT. Translation: CASSLSTGELFF.